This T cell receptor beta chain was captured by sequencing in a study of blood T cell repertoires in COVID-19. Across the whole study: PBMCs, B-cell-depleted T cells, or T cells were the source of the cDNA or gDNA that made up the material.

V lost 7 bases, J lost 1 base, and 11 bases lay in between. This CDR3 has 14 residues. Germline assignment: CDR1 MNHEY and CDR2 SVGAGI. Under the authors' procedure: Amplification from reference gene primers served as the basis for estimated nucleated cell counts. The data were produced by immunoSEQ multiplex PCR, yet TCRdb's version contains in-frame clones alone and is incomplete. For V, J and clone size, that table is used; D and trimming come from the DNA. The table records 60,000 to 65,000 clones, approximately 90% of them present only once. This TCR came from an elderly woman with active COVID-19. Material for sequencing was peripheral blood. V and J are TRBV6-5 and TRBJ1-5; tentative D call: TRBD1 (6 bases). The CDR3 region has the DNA TGTGCCAGCACCGAACAGGGAAGCAATCAGCCCCAGCATTTT. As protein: CASTEQGSNQPQHF.